This TCR beta chain was identified during a study of shared T cell receptors in the human thymus (dated by TCRdb to the early 2020s). Regarding the study in general: The study examined how self-reactive, shared T-cell receptor alpha chains are generated in the human thymus.

Library generation was performed with the immunoSEQ multiplex PCR assay. TCRdb carries this immuneACCESS record with in-frame sequences only. Its versions omit some clonotypes, under half of them owing to an unresolved V gene in the studies checked, with the rest unexplained. For this sample the table gives over 650,000 clones, of which 87% were detected only once. Roughly 0.0086% of the sample lies in the top ten. Germline trimming: 2 bases from V, 3 bases from J; junction bases outside gene matches: 10. The germline V gene encodes CDR1 MNHNS and CDR2 SASEGT. There are 16 amino acids in the CDR3, from cysteine to phenylalanine inclusive. Only the CDR3 DNA is retained, 48 bases long and in frame from the first base. A note on this clone: Its antigen remains undetermined. Base qualities are not recorded, but no much larger clone differs from it by a single base.

These sequences were also reported in another study, on human thymus T cells. As the second paper documents: Immunologically healthy infants undergoing open corrective cardiac surgery for congenital heart defects in Finland were used as donors. Thymus tissue was obtained as surgical resects removed during corrective cardiac surgery. Both the thymic and the peripheral blood repertoires appeared to show biased V and J gene segment usage. Highly overlapping thymic TCR repertoires among unrelated individuals were reported in the related research. The study characterized TCR alpha and beta repertoires from fewer than 10 infant thymus samples and a few related peripheral blood samples. The cohort included about 6 male and a couple of female infants, with donor ages spanning 7 to 244 days. Thymocytes were mechanically released from the tissue and were stored as pellets of about 8.5-31 million cells at -70 degrees C. Genomic DNA was extracted from frozen cell pellets with a QIAsymphony instrument. TCRB and TCRAD loci were amplified from a standardized quantity of quality-controlled genomic DNA using the immunoSEQ multiplex PCR assay. Amplicons spanned the V(D)J region at a length sufficient to cover the CDR3 and identify V and J genes. The commercial immunoSEQ service was used to sequence amplicons on an Illumina platform. Primer bias and sequencing errors were corrected using previously described methods, and TCRAD and TCRB definitions followed the IMGT database. immunoSEQ Analyzer 3.0 and VDJTools were used for repertoire analysis, which covered basic statistics, V/J segment usage, diversity estimates, rarefaction and pairwise overlap. Diversity was estimated with Chao1, ChaoE, Efron-Thisted, Shannon and inverse Simpson indices, and also on datasets down-sampled to the smallest sample. For repertoire overlap, CDR3 nucleotide sequence, V gene and J gene had to match strictly, and clustering was done by Jaccard-based multidimensional scaling. On average, thymus samples yielded hundreds of thousands of unique TCRB clonotypes, whereas blood samples yielded about 84,000.

The sequencing sample was made of thymocytes. This TCR derives from a boy under two years old with a congenital heart defect. Donor details come from another sample of the same person, matched by shared clones. The rearrangement joined TRBV6-1 to TRBJ2-7; TRBD1 lines up with 7 middle nucleotides. The CDR3 has the sequence CASSENRQGSDYEQYF. Read as DNA, the sequence is TGTGCCAGCAGTGAAAACCGACAGGGAAGCGACTACGAGCAGTACTTC.